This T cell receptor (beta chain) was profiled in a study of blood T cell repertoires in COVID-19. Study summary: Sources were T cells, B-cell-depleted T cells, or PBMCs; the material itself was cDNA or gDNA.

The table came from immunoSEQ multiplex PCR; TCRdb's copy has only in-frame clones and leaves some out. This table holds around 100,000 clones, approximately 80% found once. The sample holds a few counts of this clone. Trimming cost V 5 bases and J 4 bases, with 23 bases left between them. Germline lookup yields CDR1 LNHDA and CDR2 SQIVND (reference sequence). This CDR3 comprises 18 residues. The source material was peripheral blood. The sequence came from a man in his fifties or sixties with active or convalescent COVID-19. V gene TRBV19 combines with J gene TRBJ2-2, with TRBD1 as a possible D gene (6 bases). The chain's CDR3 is CASSSDGQPGVSTGELFF. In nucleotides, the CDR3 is TGTGCCAGTAGTTCAGACGGACAGCCTGGAGTTTCCACCGGGGAGCTGTTTTTT.